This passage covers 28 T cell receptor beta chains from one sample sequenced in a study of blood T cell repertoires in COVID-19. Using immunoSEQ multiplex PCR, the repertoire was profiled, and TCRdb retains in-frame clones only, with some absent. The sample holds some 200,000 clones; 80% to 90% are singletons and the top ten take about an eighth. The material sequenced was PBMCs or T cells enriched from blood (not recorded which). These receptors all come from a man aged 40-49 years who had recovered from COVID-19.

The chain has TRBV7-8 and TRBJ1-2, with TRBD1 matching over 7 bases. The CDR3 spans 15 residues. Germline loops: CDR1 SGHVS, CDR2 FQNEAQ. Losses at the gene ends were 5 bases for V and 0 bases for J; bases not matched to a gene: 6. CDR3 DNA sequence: TGTGCCAGCAGCCAACAGGGGATCTCTAACTATGGCTACACCTTC. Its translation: CASSQQGISNYGYTF.

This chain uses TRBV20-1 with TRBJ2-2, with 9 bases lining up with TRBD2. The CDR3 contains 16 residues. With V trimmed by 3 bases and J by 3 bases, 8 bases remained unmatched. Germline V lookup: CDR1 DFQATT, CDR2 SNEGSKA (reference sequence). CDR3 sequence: CSASGSGSTHTGELFF. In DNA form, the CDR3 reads TGCAGTGCTAGTGGTAGCGGGAGTACTCACACCGGGGAGCTGTTTTTT.

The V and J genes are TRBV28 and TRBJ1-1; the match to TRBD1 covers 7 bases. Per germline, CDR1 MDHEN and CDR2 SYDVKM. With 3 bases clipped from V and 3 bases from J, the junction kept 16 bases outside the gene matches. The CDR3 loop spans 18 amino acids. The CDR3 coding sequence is TGTGCCAGCAGTTTTCGTCTCGGGACAGCCGCCCGTTACACTGAAGCTTTCTTT. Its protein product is CASSFRLGTAARYTEAFF.

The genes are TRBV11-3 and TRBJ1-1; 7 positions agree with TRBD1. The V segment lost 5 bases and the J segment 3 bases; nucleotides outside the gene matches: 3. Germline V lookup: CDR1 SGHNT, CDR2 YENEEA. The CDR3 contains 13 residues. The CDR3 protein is CASSPDRDTEAFF. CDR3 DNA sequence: TGTGCCAGCAGCCCTGACAGGGACACTGAAGCTTTCTTT.

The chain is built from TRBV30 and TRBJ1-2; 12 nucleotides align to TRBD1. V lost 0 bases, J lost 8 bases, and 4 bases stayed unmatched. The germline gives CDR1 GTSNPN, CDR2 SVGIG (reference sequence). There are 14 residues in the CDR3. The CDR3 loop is CAWSVLGTGGGYTF. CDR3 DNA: TGTGCCTGGAGTGTACTCGGGACAGGGGGCGGCTACACCTTC.

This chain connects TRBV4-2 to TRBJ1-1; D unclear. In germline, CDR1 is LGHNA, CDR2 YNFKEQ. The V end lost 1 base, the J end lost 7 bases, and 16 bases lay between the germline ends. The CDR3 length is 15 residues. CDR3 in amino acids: CASSQGEGRTREAFF. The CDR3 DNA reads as TGTGCCAGCAGCCAAGGTGAAGGAAGGACTCGTGAAGCTTTCTTT.

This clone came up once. The CDR3 reads CASSLVVELEQYF. In DNA form, the CDR3 reads TGTGCCAGCAGCTTAGTTGTGGAGTTAGAGCAGTACTTC. This chain uses TRBV11-2 with TRBJ2-7; D is unclear. V gave up 1 base and J gave up 7 bases, with 11 bases separating them. CDR3 length: 13 residues. Germline values: CDR1 SGHAT, CDR2 FQNNGV. Based on the CDR3 plus reference TRBV11-2 and TRBJ2-7, the full variable domain is EAGVAQSPRYKIIEKRQSVAFWCNPISGHATLYWYQQILGQGPKLLIQFQNNGVVDDSQLPKDRFSAERLKGVDSTLKIQPAKLEDSAVYLCASSLVVELEQYFGPGTRLTVT.

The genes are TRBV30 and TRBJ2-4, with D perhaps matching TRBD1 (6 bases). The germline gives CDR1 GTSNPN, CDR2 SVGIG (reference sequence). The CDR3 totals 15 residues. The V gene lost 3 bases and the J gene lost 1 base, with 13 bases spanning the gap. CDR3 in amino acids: CAWSPGVRAKNIQYF. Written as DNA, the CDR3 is TGTGCCTGGAGCCCAGGGGTCAGGGCCAAAAACATTCAGTACTTC.

The CDR3 nucleotides are TGTGCCAGCAGCCCATCAGGGGGGTTCAATGAAAAACTGTTTTTT. Translated: CASSPSGGFNEKLFF. This sequence joins TRBV6-2 or TRBV6-3 and TRBJ1-4, with 7 bases fitting TRBD1. The CDR3 has 15 residues. The trim removed 6 bases at V and 5 bases at J, leaving 9 bases unmatched. CDR1 is MNHEY, CDR2 SVGEGT, per germline.

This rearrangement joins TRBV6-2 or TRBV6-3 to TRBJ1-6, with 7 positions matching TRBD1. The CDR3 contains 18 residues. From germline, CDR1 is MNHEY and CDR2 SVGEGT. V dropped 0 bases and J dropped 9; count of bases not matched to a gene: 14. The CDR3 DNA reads TGTGCCAGCAGTTACTCGAGGCGAGCGAGACAGGGAGGTTCACCCCTCCACTTT. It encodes CASSYSRRARQGGSPLHF.

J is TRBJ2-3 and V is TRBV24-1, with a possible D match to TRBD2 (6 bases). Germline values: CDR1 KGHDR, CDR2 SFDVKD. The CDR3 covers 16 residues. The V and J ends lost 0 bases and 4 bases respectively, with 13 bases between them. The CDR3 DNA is TGTGCCACCAGTGATTTGGGAGGAGGGAGACCAGATACGCAGTATTTT. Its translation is CATSDLGGGRPDTQYF.

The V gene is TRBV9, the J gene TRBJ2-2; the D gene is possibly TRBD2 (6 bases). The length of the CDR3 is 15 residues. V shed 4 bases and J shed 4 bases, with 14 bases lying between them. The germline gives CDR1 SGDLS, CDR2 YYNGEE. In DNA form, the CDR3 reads TGTGCCAGCAGCTCCGGGGGAGGCCCCACCGGGGAGCTGTTTTTT. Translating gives CASSSGGGPTGELFF.

The CDR3 is CASSFLPTGESNQPQHF. The CDR3 region has the DNA TGTGCCAGCAGTTTCCTCCCAACAGGGGAAAGCAATCAGCCCCAGCATTTT. J is TRBJ1-5 and V is TRBV27; 7 bases fit TRBD1. Germline V gene sequence: CDR1 MNHEY, CDR2 SMNVEV (reference sequence). The CDR3 is made up of 17 amino acids. Trimming removed 3 bases from V and 1 base from J; junction bases left unmatched: 9.

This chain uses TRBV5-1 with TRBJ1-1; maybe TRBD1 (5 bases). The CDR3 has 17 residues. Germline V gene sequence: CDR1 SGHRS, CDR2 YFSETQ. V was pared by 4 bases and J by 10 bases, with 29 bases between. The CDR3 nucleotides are TGCGCCAGCAGCACTCGAAATCCCTTAGGGGCCTCCCCCGGAGCTTTCTTT. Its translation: CASSTRNPLGASPGAFF.

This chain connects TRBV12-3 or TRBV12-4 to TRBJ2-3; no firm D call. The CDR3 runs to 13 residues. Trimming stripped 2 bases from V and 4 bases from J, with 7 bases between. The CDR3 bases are TGTGCCAGCAGTTTAATTGCGGCAGATACGCAGTATTTT. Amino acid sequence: CASSLIAADTQYF.

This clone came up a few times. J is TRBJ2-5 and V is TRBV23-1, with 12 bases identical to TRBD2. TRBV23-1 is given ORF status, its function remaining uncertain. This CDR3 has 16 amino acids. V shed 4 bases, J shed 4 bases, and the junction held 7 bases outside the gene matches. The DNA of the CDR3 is TGCGCCAGCAGTCGATCTAGCGGGAGGGCCGGAGAGACCCAGTACTTC. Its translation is CASSRSSGRAGETQYF.

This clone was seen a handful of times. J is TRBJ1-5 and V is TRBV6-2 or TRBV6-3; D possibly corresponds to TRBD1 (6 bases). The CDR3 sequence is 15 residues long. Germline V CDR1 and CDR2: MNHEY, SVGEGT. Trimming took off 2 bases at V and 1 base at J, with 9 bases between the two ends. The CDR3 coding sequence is TGTGCCAGCAGTTACCAGGACAGAAGCAATCAGCCCCAGCATTTT. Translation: CASSYQDRSNQPQHF.

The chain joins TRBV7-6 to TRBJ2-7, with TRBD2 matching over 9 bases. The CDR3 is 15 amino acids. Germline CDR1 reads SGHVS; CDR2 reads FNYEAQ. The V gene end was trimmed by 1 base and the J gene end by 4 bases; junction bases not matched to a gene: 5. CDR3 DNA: TGTGCCAGCAGCTTAGGCGGGACTAGCTCTTACGAGCAGTACTTC. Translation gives CASSLGGTSSYEQYF.

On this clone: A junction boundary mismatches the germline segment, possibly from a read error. The CDR3 loop reads CASSQVFGTDTQYF. The CDR3 bases are TGTGCTAGCAGCCAGGTGTTCGGCACAGATACGCAGTATTTT. The V gene is TRBV7-7, the J gene TRBJ2-3, with D unresolved. The germline V gene encodes CDR1 SSHAT and CDR2 FNYEAQ (reference sequence). The CDR3 totals 14 residues.

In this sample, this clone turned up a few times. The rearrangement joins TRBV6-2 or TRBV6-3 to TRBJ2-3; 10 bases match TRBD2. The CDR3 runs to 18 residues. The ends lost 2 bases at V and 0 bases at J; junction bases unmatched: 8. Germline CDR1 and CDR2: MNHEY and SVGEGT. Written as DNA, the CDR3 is TGTGCCAGCAGTTACACTAGCGGGATGGGACCTAGCACAGATACGCAGTATTTT. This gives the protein CASSYTSGMGPSTDTQYF.

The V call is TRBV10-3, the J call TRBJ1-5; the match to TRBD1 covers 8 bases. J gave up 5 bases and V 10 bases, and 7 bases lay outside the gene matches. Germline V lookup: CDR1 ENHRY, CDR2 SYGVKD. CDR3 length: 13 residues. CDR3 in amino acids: CATSTGDYQPQHF. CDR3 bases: TGTGCCACTTCGACAGGGGATTATCAGCCCCAGCATTTT.

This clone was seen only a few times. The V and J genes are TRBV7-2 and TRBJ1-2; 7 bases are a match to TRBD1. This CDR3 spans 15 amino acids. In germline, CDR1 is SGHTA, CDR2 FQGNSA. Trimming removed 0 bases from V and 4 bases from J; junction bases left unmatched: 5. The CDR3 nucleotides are TGTGCCAGCAGCTTAGCCCCAGGGGGACTCTATGGCTACACCTTC. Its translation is CASSLAPGGLYGYTF.

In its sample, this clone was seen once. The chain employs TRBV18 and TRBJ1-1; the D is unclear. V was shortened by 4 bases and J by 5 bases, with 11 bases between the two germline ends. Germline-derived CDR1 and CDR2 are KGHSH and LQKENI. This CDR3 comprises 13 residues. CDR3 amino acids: CASSQRRETEAFF. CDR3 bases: TGTGCCAGCTCACAAAGACGGGAGACTGAAGCTTTCTTT.

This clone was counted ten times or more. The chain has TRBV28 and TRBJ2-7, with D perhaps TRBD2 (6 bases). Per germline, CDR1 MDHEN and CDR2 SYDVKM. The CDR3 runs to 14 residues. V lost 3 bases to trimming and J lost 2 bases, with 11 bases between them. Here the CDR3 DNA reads TGTGCCAGCAGTTTTCAGGGAGGCGCCTACGAGCAGTACTTC. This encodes CASSFQGGAYEQYF.

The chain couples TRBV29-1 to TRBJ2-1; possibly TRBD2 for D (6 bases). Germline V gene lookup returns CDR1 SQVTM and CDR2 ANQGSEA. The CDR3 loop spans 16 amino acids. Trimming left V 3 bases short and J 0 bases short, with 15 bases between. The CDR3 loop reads CSVEGASALSYNEQFF. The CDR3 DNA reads TGCAGCGTTGAGGGTGCTAGCGCACTCTCCTACAATGAGCAGTTCTTC.

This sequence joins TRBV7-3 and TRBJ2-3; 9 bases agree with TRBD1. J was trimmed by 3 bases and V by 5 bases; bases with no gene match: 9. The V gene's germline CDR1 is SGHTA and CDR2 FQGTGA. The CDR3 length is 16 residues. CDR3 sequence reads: CASSPQGTGQTDTQYF. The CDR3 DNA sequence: TGTGCCAGCAGCCCCCAGGGGACAGGGCAAACAGATACGCAGTATTTT.

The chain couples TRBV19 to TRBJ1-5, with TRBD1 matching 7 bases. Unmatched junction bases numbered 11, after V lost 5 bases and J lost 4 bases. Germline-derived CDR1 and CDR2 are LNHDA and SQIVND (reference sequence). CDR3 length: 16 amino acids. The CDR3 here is CASSPTRDSLNQPQHF. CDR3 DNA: TGTGCCAGTAGTCCGACTCGGGACAGCCTGAATCAGCCCCAGCATTTT.

For the CDR3, the DNA is TGTGCCACCTTACTTCCTACTATGGAGCCCCAGCATTTT. Protein product: CATLLPTMEPQHF. The chain is built from TRBV28 and TRBJ1-5; D gene ambiguous. Trimming removed 10 bases from V and 8 bases from J, with 18 bases in between. This CDR3 has 13 amino acids. CDR1 and CDR2 (germline): MDHEN, SYDVKM.